This T cell receptor (beta chain) was observed in a study of blood T cell repertoires in COVID-19. Study context: COVID-19 samples from acute and convalescent phases originated in the United States, Italy and Spain. T cells, B-cell-depleted T cells, or PBMCs supplied cDNA or gDNA.

The CDR3 contains 14 residues. Trimming took 0 bases from V and 5 from J, leaving 11 bases between them. Germline V gene lookup returns CDR1 SGDLS and CDR2 YYNGEE. Only in-frame clones appear in the TCRdb table, and some are missing; sequencing was by immunoSEQ multiplex PCR. This table has about 150,000 clones, roughly 90% appearing once. The clonotype was recovered from a human donor in a cohort sampled during active COVID-19. V usage is TRBV9 and J usage is TRBJ1-1; D gene uncertain. Sequencing was carried out using peripheral blood. CDR3 DNA: TGTGCCAGCAGCGTAGACGGTCAGAGGACTGAAGCTTTCTTT. It specifies CASSVDGQRTEAFF.